This TCR beta chain was sequenced in a study of T cell repertoires in cytomegalovirus infection. Study as a whole: The authors relied on CMV epitopes, both recently identified HLA-C-restricted and well-studied HLA-B-restricted. Both a matching HLA type and CMV infection were indicated by public TCR beta signatures. The study, taken as a whole, reports: CMV carriers having the relevant HLA were flagged by cumulative public TCR beta family frequency. The ex vivo response showed dominance by HLA-C-restricted CMV-specific TCR beta clonotypes.

Concerning this clonotype itself: Its antigen remains unidentified.

From germline, CDR1 is SGHRS and CDR2 YFSETQ. Trimming removed 3 bases at V and 6 bases at J, with 16 bases between. This CDR3 comprises 14 residues. A single record per CDR3 protein comes from TCRdb applying MiXCR to the reads. The sample includes around 430,000 distinct CDR3 sequences, 40% to 50% of them seen just once. The origin of this receptor is a human donor in good health (CMV status not recorded). Some clones in this sample may be carry-over from other donors' samples. The chain links TRBV5-1 to TRBJ2-7; D assignment may be TRBD1 or TRBD2 (5 bases each). The sequencing used cultured PBMCs, collected from culture after CMV antigen stimulation. The CDR3 DNA follows: TGCGCCAGCAGCTACGGGGCGGATGTCGGCGAGCAGTACTTC. Protein product: CASSYGADVGEQYF. Full variable domain (remainder filled in from reference TRBV5-1 and TRBJ2-7): KAGVTQTPRYLIKTRGQQVTLSCSPISGHRSVSWYQQTPGQGLQFLFEYFSETQRNKGNFPGRFSGRQFSNSRSEMNVSTLELGDSALYLCASSYGADVGEQYFGPGTRLTVT.